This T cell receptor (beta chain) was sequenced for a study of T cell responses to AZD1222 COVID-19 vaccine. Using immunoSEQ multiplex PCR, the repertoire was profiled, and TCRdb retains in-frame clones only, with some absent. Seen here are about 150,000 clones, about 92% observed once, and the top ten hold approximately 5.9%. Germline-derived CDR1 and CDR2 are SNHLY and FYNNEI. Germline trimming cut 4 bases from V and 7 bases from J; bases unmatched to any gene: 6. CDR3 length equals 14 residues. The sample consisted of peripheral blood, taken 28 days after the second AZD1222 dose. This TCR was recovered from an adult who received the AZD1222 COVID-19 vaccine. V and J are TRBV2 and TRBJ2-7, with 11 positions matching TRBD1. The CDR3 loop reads CASSAGQGVGEQYF. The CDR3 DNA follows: TGTGCCAGCAGTGCGGGACAGGGGGTGGGAGAGCAGTACTTC. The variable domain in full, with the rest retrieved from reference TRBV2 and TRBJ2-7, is EPEVTQTPSHQVTQMGQEVILRCVPISNHLYFYWYRQILGQKVEFLVSFYNNEISEKSEIFDDQFSVERPDGSNFTLKIRSTKLEDSAMYFCASSAGQGVGEQYFGPGTRLTVT.